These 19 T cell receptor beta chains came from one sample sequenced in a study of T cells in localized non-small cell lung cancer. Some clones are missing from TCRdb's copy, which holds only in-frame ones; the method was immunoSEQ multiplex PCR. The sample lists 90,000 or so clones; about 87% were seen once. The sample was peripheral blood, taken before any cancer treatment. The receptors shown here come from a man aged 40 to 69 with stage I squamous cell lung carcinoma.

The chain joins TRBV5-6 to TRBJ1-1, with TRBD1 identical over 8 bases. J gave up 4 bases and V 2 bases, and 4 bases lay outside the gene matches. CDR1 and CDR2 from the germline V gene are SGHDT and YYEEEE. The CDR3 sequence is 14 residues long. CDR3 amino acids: CASSFFQGATEAFF. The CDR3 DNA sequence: TGTGCCAGCAGCTTTTTCCAGGGGGCCACTGAAGCTTTCTTT.

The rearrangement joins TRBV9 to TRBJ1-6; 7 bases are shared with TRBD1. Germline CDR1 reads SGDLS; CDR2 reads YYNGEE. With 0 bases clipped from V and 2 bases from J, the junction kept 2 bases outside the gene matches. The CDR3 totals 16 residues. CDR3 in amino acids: CASSVGTGAYNSPLHF. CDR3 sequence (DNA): TGTGCCAGCAGCGTAGGGACAGGAGCCTATAATTCACCCCTCCACTTT.

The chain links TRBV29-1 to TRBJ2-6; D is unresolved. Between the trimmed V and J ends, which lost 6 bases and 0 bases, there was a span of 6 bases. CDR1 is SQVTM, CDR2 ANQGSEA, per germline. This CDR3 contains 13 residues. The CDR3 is CSVASSGANVLTF. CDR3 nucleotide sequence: TGCAGCGTAGCTAGCTCTGGGGCCAACGTCCTGACTTTC.

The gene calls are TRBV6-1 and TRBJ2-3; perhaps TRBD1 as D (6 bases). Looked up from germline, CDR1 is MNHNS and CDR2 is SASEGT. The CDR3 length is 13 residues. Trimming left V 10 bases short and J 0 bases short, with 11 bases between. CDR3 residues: CATTGFSTDTQYF. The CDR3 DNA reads TGTGCCACCACAGGGTTTAGCACAGATACGCAGTATTTT.

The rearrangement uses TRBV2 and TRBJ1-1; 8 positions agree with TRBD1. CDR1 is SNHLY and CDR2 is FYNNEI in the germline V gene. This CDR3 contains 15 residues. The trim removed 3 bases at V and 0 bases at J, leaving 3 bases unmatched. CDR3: CASSEVDRVNTEAFF. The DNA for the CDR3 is TGTGCCAGCAGTGAGGTGGACAGGGTGAACACTGAAGCTTTCTTT.

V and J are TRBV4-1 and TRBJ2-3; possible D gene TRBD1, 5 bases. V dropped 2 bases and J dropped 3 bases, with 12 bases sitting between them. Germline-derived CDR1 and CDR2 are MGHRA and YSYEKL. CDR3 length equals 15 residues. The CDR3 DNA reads TGCGCCAGCAGCCAAAATCCCTGGACAACAGATACGCAGTATTTT. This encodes CASSQNPWTTDTQYF.

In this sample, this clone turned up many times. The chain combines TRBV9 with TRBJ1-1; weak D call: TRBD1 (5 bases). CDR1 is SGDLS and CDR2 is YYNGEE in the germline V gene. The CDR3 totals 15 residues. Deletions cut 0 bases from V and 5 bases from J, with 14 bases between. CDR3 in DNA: TGTGCCAGCAGCGTAGCGACAGTTGGGGATACTGAAGCTTTCTTT. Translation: CASSVATVGDTEAFF.

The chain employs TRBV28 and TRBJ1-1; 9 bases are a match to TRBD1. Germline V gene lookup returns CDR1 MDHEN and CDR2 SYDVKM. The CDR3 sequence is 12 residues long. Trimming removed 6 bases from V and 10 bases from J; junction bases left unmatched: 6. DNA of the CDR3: TGTGCCAGCAGGAGGGACAGGGTATCAGCTTTCTTT. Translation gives CASRRDRVSAFF. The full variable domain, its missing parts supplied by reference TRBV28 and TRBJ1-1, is DVKVTQSSRYLVKRTGEKVFLECVQDMDHENMFWYRQDPGLGLRLIYFSYDVKMKEKGDIPEGYSVSREKKERFSLILESASTNQTSMYLCASRRDRVSAFFGQGTRLTVV.

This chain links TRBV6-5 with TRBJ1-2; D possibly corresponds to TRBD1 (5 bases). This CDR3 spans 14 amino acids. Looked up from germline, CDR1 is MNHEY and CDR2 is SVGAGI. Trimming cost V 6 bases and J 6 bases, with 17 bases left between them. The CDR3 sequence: CASSKSGGWDGYTF. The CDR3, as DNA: TGTGCCAGCAGCAAGTCGGGGGGTTGGGATGGCTACACCTTC.

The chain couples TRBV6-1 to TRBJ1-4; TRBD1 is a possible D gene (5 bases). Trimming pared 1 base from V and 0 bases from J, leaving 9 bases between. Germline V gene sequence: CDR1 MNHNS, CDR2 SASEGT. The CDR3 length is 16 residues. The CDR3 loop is CASSEGGPATNEKLFF. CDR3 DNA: TGTGCCAGCAGTGAAGGGGGACCAGCAACTAATGAAAAACTGTTTTTT.

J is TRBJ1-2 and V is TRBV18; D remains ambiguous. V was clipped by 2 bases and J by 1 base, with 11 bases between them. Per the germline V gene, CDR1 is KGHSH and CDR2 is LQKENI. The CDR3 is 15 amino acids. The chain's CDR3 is CASSPMTTLNYGYTF. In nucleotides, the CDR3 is TGTGCCAGCTCACCAATGACAACACTTAACTATGGCTACACCTTC.

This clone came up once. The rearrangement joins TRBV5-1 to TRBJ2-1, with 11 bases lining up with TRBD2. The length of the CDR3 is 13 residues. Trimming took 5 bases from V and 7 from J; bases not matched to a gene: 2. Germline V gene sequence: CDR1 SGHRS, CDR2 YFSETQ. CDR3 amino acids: CASSLAGGNEQFF. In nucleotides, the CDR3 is TGCGCCAGCAGTTTAGCGGGGGGGAATGAGCAGTTCTTC. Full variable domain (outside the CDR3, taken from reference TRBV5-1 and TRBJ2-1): KAGVTQTPRYLIKTRGQQVTLSCSPISGHRSVSWYQQTPGQGLQFLFEYFSETQRNKGNFPGRFSGRQFSNSRSEMNVSTLELGDSALYLCASSLAGGNEQFFGPGTRLTVL.

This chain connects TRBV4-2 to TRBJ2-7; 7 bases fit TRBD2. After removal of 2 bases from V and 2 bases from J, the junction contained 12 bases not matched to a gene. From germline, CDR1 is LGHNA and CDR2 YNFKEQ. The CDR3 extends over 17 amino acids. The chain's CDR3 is CASSQLSGAGETYEQYF. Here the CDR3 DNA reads TGTGCCAGCAGCCAACTAAGTGGCGCGGGGGAAACCTACGAGCAGTACTTC.

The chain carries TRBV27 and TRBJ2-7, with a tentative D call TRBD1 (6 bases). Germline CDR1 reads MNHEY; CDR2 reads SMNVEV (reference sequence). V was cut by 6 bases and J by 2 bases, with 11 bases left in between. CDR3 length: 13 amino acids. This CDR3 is CASRITGTYEQYF. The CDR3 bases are TGTGCCAGCAGGATAACAGGGACCTACGAGCAGTACTTC.

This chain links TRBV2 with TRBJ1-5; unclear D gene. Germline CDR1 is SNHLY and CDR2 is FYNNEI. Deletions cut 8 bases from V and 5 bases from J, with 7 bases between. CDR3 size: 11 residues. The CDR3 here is CASGSDQPQHF. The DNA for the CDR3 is TGTGCCAGCGGTTCAGATCAGCCCCAGCATTTT.

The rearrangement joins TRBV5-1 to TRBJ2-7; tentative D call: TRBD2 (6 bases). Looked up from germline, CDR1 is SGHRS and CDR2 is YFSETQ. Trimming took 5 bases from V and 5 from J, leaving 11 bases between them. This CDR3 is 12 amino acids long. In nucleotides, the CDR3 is TGCGCCAGCAGTGCCTCGGGGGACGAGCAGTACTTC. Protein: CASSASGDEQYF.

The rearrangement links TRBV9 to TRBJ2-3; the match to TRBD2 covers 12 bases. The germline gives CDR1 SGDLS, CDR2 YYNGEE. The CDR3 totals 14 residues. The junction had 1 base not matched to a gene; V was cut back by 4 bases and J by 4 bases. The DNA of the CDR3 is TGTGCCAGCAGCACTAGCGGGGGGCCAGATACGCAGTATTTT. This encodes CASSTSGGPDTQYF.

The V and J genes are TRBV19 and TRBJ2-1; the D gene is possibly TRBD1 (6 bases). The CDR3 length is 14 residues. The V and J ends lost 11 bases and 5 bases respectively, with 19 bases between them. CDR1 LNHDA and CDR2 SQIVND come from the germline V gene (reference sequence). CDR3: CASKRGISNNEQFF. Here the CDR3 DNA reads TGTGCCTCGAAAAGGGGGATTTCTAACAATGAGCAGTTCTTC.

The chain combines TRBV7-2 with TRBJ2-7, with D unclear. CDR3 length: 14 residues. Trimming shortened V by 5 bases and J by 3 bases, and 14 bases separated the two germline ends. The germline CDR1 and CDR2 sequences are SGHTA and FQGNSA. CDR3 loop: CASSVRVGSYEQYF. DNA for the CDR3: TGTGCCAGCAGCGTTAGAGTGGGAAGCTACGAGCAGTACTTC.